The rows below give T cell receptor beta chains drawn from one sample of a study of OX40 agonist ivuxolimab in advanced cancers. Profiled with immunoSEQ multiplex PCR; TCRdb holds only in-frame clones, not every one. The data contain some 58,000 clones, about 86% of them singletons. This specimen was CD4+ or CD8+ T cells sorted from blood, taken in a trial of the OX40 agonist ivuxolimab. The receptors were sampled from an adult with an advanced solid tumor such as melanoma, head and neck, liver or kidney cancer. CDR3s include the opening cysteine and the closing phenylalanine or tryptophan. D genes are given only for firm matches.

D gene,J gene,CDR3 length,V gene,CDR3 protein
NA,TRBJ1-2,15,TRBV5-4,CASSLGDSSPYGYTF
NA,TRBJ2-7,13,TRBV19,CASSPGQTYEQYF
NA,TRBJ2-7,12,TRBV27,CASSTGTYEQYF
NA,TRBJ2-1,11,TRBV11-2,CASSLITEQFF
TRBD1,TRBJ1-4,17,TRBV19,CASSIARRGTGREKLFF
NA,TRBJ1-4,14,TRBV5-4,CASSPGRGGEKLFF
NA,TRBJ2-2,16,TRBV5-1,CASSLVGTQNTGELFF
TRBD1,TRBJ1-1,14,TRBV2,CASTPSQTGAEAFF
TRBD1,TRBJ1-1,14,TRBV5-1,CASSVDRGTAEAFF
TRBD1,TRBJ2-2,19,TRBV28,CASRLPDRGGISNTGELFF
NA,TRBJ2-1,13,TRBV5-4,CASSPWGWDEQFF
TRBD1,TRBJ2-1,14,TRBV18,CASSPGTAAFEQFF
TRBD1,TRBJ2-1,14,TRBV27,CASSLSQGYNEQFF
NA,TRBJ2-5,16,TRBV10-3,CAISDPGTGRAETQYF
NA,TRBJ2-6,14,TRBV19,CASSIQGVANVLTF
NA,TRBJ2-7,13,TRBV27,CATHGRGPYEQYF
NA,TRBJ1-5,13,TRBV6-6,CASSSISYQPQHF
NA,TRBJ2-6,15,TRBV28,CASSIQGSGANVLTF
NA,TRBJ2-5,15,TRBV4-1,CASSQRAGARETQYF
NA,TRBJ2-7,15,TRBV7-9,CASSLAQTGSYEQYF
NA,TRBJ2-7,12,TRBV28,CASSLWGNEQYF
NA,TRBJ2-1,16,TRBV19,CASSILGVGNGNEQFF
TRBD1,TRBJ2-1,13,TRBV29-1,CSVESLGGSEQFF
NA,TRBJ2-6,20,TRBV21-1,CASSRHSPPDRGSGANVLTF
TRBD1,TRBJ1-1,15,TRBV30,CAWSPADRGRTEAFF
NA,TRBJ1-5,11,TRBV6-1,CASSEVQPQHF
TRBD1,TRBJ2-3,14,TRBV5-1,CASSTQGGDDTQYF
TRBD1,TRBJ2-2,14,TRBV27,CASSGDRGPGELFF
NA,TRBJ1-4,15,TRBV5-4,CASSSGLSTNEKLFF
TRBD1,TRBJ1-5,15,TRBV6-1,CASSGQGAVAQPQHF
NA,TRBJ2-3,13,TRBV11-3,CASSDRWVDTQYF
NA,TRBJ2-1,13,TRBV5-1,CASSLAEDNEQFF
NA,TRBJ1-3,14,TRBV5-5,CASSLGGAGNTIYF
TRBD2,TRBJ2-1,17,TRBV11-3,CASSPRTQTSGRALQFF
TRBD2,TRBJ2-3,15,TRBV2,CASRRDYPNTDTQYF
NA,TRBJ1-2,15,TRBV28,CASSGGASGLYGYTF
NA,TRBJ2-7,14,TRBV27,CASRGGLHSYEQYF
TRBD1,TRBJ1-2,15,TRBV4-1,CASSPTGGANYGYTF
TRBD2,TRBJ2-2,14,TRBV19,CASRPDKRDGELFF
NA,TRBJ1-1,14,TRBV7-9,CASSLGSGTTEAFF
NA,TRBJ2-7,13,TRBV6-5,CASSYAYSYEQYF
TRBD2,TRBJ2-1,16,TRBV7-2,CASSTRLAGVGNEQFF
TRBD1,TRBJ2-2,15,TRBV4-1,CASSWDRANTGELFF
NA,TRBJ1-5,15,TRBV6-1,CASSDGGARNQPQHF
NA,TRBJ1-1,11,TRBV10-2,CASRLGAEAFF
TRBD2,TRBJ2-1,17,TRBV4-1,CASSQGEGLAGYNEQFF
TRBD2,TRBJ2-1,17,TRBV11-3,CASSPRTSGKGGNEQFF
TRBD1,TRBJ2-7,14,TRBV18,CASSPTQGAGEQYF
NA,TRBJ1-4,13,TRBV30,CAWSRRTNEKLFF
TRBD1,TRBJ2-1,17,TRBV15,CATSFTAPGQLYNEQFF